These 8 T cell receptor beta chains were all obtained from the same sample, sequenced in a study of blood T cell repertoires in COVID-19. Profiling relied on immunoSEQ multiplex PCR, and the TCRdb table lists in-frame clones only, not all of them. The sample lists over 150,000 clones; approximately 80% were seen once. Sequencing input: peripheral blood. These receptors were taken from a woman of 80 years or more with acute or convalescent COVID-19.

This clone was recorded once. The J gene is TRBJ2-1, the V gene TRBV11-2; 15 positions match TRBD2. Trimming cost V 5 bases and J 9 bases; bases outside gene matches: 14. Germline CDR1 is SGHAT and CDR2 is FQNNGV. The CDR3 totals 18 residues. The chain's CDR3 is CASSPRTSGRGRMGEQFF. The CDR3 DNA sequence: TGTGCCAGCAGCCCGCGGACTAGCGGGAGGGGGAGAATGGGTGAGCAGTTCTTC.

This clone was recorded a few times. The chain is built from TRBV25-1 and TRBJ2-7; no clear D. The germline V and J ends were trimmed by 3 bases and 6 bases, with 18 bases remaining between them. Per the germline V gene, CDR1 is MGHDK and CDR2 is SYGVNS. The CDR3 has 15 residues. CDR3 in amino acids: CASSDTLGEVSEQYF. CDR3 bases: TGTGCCAGCAGTGACACACTCGGCGAGGTCTCCGAGCAGTACTTC.

The V gene is TRBV24-1, the J gene TRBJ1-3; TRBD1 matches 7 bases. Germline CDR1 reads KGHDR; CDR2 reads SFDVKD. With V trimmed by 2 bases and J by 8 bases, 2 bases remained unmatched. The CDR3 has 13 amino acids. The CDR3 region has the DNA TGTGCCACCAGTGATTCGCAGGGGGACACCATATATTTT. Its translation is CATSDSQGDTIYF.

The chain combines TRBV7-2 with TRBJ1-1; tentatively, D is TRBD1 (5 bases). CDR1 SGHTA and CDR2 FQGNSA come from the germline V gene. The V end lost 1 base, the J end lost 4 bases, and 13 bases lay between the germline ends. This CDR3 region has 15 residues. This CDR3 reads CASSLEAGKGTEAFF. The CDR3 DNA reads as TGTGCCAGCAGCTTAGAAGCAGGGAAGGGCACTGAAGCTTTCTTT.

The V call is TRBV16, the J call TRBJ1-5; TRBD1 agrees at 9 bases. Germline V lookup: CDR1 KGHSY, CDR2 FQNENV. Trimming cost V 4 bases and J 7 bases; bases outside gene matches: 5. The CDR3 is 14 residues long. The CDR3 nucleotides read TGTGCCAGCAGCCCACGGACAGGGGAACAGCCCCAGCATTTT. It encodes CASSPRTGEQPQHF. The full variable domain, rest sourced from reference TRBV16 and TRBJ1-5, is GEEVAQTPKHLVRGEGQKAKLYCAPIKGHSYVFWYQQVLKNEFKFLISFQNENVFDETGMPKERFSAKCLPNSPCSLEIQATKLEDSAVYFCASSPRTGEQPQHFGDGTRLSIL.

The chain is built from TRBV30 and TRBJ1-6, with D unresolved. Looked up from germline, CDR1 is GTSNPN and CDR2 is SVGIG (reference sequence). This CDR3 has 11 amino acids. V was trimmed by 3 bases and J by 8 bases, leaving 5 bases between them. CDR3 loop: CAWRSDSPLHF. DNA of the CDR3: TGTGCCTGGAGATCGGATTCACCCCTCCACTTT.

The rearrangement links TRBV5-1 to TRBJ1-4; 9 positions match TRBD1. CDR1 and CDR2 from the germline V gene are SGHRS and YFSETQ. This CDR3 region has 15 residues. Unmatched junction bases numbered 4, after V lost 0 bases and J lost 7 bases. The CDR3 loop is CASSLEQGAGEKLFF. CDR3 in DNA: TGCGCCAGCAGCTTGGAACAGGGGGCAGGTGAAAAACTGTTTTTT.

The chain has TRBV7-8 and TRBJ1-4, with 7 bases identical to TRBD1. This CDR3 has 17 amino acids. Germline loops: CDR1 SGHVS, CDR2 FQNEAQ. V was pared by 4 bases and J by 8 bases, with 16 bases of the junction left unmatched. CDR3 region: CASSSDRFRPLSEKLFF. The CDR3 nucleotides read TGTGCCAGCAGCTCGGACAGGTTTCGCCCCCTTTCGGAAAAACTGTTTTTT.